This entry concerns a single T cell receptor (beta chain). The entry originates in a study of cytomegalovirus exposure and HLA in healthy donors. With 5 bases clipped from V and 5 bases from J, the junction kept 14 bases outside the gene matches. CDR3 length: 16 amino acids. Germline CDR1 and CDR2: ENHRY and SYGVKD. The study ran its PCR with 60 Vbeta and 13 Jbeta primers. Profiled with immunoSEQ multiplex PCR; TCRdb holds only in-frame clones, not every one. The table for this sample gives nearly 35,000 clones. This sequence was found in a woman in her forties in good health and CMV-seropositive. V usage is TRBV10-3 and J usage is TRBJ1-1, with TRBD1 identical over 7 bases. Sequenced: PBMCs. CDR3 nucleotides: TGTGCCATCAGTCAACAGGGGTCCGTGGGGGTGACTGAAGCTTTCTTT. This sequence encodes CAISQQGSVGVTEAFF.